Listed here are 10 T cell receptor beta chains from one sample, sequenced in a study of human T cells and chemical hapten exposure. Regarding time point: pre-sensitization, week 0. Indicated treatment: therapeutic diphenylcyclopropenone sensitization with weekly scalp DPC. MiXCR, run by TCRdb on the RACE reads, gives a single entry per CDR3 protein. This sample yields roughly 100,000 distinct CDR3 sequences, of which roughly a tenth are seen a single time; under 4% belongs to the top ten. This sample comprised whole blood, obtained in connection with sensitization to the hapten diphenylcyclopropenone (DPC). These receptors all stem from an older woman with alopecia areata. Some clones in this sample may be carry-over from other donors' samples.

The rearrangement links TRBV10-3 to TRBJ2-6; D is perhaps TRBD2 (5 bases). The CDR3 covers 14 residues. The ends were cut back, 7 bases at V and 4 bases at J, with 11 bases in the middle. Germline V gene sequence: CDR1 ENHRY, CDR2 SYGVKD. The CDR3 reads CAINDVAGANVLTF. Here the CDR3 DNA reads TGTGCCATCAATGACGTAGCGGGGGCCAACGTCCTGACTTTC.

Many counts were recorded for this clonotype. CDR3 bases: TGCGCCAGCAGCGTCACTAACAACCCCTACAATGAGCAGTTCTTC. Protein product: CASSVTNNPYNEQFF. The chain links TRBV5-1 to TRBJ2-1; D is unclear. The CDR3 loop spans 15 amino acids. V dropped 4 bases and J dropped 2 bases, with 13 bases sitting between them. Germline V lookup: CDR1 SGHRS, CDR2 YFSETQ.

This clonotype showed up many times. The CDR3 protein is CSASQQGAGANVLTF. CDR3 coding DNA: TGCAGTGCTAGCCAGCAGGGGGCTGGGGCCAACGTCCTGACTTTC. V gene TRBV20-1 combines with J gene TRBJ2-6; 7 bases are a match to TRBD1. V shed 3 bases, J shed 2 bases, and the junction held 4 bases outside the gene matches. Germline CDR1 DFQATT, CDR2 SNEGSKA (reference sequence). This CDR3 has 15 amino acids.

This chain connects TRBV29-1 to TRBJ2-3; D remains unclear. The CDR3 loop spans 14 amino acids. CDR1 is SQVTM, CDR2 ANQGSEA, per germline. V was clipped by 4 bases and J by 2 bases, with 13 bases between them. The CDR3 region has the DNA TGCAGCGTTGGAAGGTTACCCATCACAGATACGCAGTATTTT. Encoded protein: CSVGRLPITDTQYF.

There are many counts of this clonotype. The V call is TRBV6-2 or TRBV6-3, the J call TRBJ2-7, with 7 nucleotides matching TRBD1. Germline CDR1 is MNHEY and CDR2 is SVGEGT. This CDR3 contains 14 residues. V shed 6 bases, J shed 0 bases, and the junction held 5 bases outside the gene matches. The chain's CDR3 is CASRRDSISYEQYF. The CDR3 region has the DNA TGTGCCAGCAGGAGGGACAGCATCTCCTACGAGCAGTACTTC.

This clonotype was recorded at least ten times. The CDR3 DNA reads as TGTGCCAGCAGGGGGTATGGAAACACCATATATTTT. The encoded protein is CASRGYGNTIYF. The genes are TRBV11-2 and TRBJ1-3; no clear D gene. Germline CDR1 is SGHAT and CDR2 is FQNNGV. This CDR3 has 12 amino acids. The V end lost 6 bases, the J end lost 3 bases, and 6 bases lay between the germline ends.

This clonotype was recorded at least ten times. The rearrangement links TRBV20-1 to TRBJ2-1, with D maybe TRBD2 (7 bases). Germline V gene sequence: CDR1 DFQATT, CDR2 SNEGSKA (reference sequence). Trimming took 3 bases from V and 4 from J, leaving 13 bases between them. The CDR3 loop spans 14 amino acids. In DNA, the CDR3 is TGCAGTGCTAGTCGGAGGGGGGGGTACAATGAGCAGTTCTTC. Protein sequence: CSASRRGGYNEQFF.

The chain carries TRBV12-5 and TRBJ1-1; tentative D call: TRBD1 (6 bases). Trimming left V 7 bases short and J 0 bases short, with 12 bases between. This CDR3 contains 14 residues. Germline CDR1 is LGHNT and CDR2 is FRNRAP. In DNA, the CDR3 is TGTGCTAGTGCCCTCGGACAGTTGAACACTGAAGCTTTCTTT. Its translation is CASALGQLNTEAFF.

The J gene is TRBJ1-5, the V gene TRBV2; no clear D gene. The CDR3 has 14 residues. In germline, CDR1 is SNHLY, CDR2 FYNNEI. V dropped 0 bases and J dropped 5 bases, with 8 bases sitting between them. The CDR3 here is CASSEAWSYQPQHF. The CDR3 DNA follows: TGTGCCAGCAGTGAAGCTTGGAGCTATCAGCCCCAGCATTTT.

This clonotype was observed a handful of times. The chain joins TRBV20-1 to TRBJ2-3; 10 bases are shared with TRBD2. The V gene's germline CDR1 is DFQATT and CDR2 SNEGSKA (reference sequence). V shed 7 bases and J 7 bases; nucleotides not matched to a gene: 8. This CDR3 contains 13 residues. This chain's CDR3 is CSEGTSAANTQYF. The CDR3 DNA follows: TGCAGTGAAGGGACTAGCGCCGCAAATACGCAGTATTTT.